This T cell receptor (beta chain) came from a study of blood T cells in healthy people across ages. Points from the study as a whole: PBMCs left unsorted prevented a conclusive naive versus antigen-experienced comparison. From one million sequenced T cells, diversity estimates were lower bounds.

This clonotype has more than one count but fewer than ten. Its antigen is as yet unknown. A J-beta primer mix and a sample-barcoded 5' primer were used in a second PCR of about 7 to 12 cycles. TCRdb reprocessed the 5' RACE reads via MiXCR and lists one record per CDR3 protein. The sample holds 700,000 to 950,000 distinct CDR3 sequences; roughly 64% are singletons and the top ten take 22%. Trimming left V 2 bases short and J 0 bases short, with 10 bases between. The CDR3 totals 15 residues. The germline V gene has CDR1 DFQATT and CDR2 SNEGSKA (reference sequence). The V and J genes are TRBV20-1 and TRBJ1-4, with a weak D call TRBD1 (5 bases). The sequencing sample was made of blood. The sequence was collected from a man aged 25 to 40 in good health. The CDR3: CSARPGGTTNEKLFF. In nucleotides, the CDR3 is TGCAGTGCTAGACCGGGGGGTACAACTAATGAAAAACTGTTTTTT.